This T cell receptor (beta chain) was captured by sequencing in a study of neoadjuvant anti-PD-1 for oral cavity cancer. About the research overall: Non-progressing patients received a fourth nivolumab dose near day 43, then surgery on days 50-56.

Libraries were prepared by immunoSEQ multiplex PCR; TCRdb keeps only in-frame clonotypes and omits some of them. The sample carries tens of thousands of clones, more than 35% recorded once. Time point in this sample: after neoadjuvant nivolumab, at surgical resection. This CDR3 spans 12 amino acids. CDR1 is MNHEY, CDR2 SMNVEV, per germline (reference sequence). Trimming shortened V by 6 bases and J by 8 bases, and 10 bases separated the two germline ends. The V gene is TRBV27, the J gene TRBJ1-4; no reliable D call. The sample in question was tumor tissue, obtained after nivolumab (anti-PD-1) treatment. The receptor was isolated from a person aged 35-79 years with oral cavity squamous cell carcinoma. CDR3 nucleotide sequence: TGTGCCAGCAGCGGACTGTGGGAAAAACTGTTTTTT. Its protein is CASSGLWEKLFF.